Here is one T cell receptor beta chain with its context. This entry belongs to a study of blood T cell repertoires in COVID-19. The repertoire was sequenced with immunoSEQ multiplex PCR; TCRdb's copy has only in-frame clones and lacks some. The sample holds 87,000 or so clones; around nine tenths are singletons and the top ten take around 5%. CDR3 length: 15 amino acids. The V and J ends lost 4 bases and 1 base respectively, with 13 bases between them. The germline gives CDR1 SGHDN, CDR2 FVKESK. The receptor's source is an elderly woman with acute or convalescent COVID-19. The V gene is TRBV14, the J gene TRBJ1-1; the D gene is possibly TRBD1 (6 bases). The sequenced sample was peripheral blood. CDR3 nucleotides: TGTGCCAGCAGCCTACCCAGGGGATGGAACACTGAAGCTTTCTTT. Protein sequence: CASSLPRGWNTEAFF.